This T cell receptor beta chain comes out of a study of OX40 agonist ivuxolimab in advanced cancers. At the level of the study: Earlier treatment with anti-PD-1, anti-PD-L1 or anti-CTLA-4 was permitted, and roughly 40% had received some.

Assay used: immunoSEQ multiplex PCR; TCRdb lists only in-frame clones, some missing. The sample carries about 77,000 clones, roughly 85% recorded once. This CDR3 has 14 amino acids. V was pared by 4 bases and J by 6 bases, with 16 bases between. Germline loops: CDR1 LGHNA, CDR2 YSLEER. The gene calls are TRBV4-3 and TRBJ2-7; D may be TRBD1 (5 bases). The sequences come from CD4+ or CD8+ T cells sorted from blood, collected in a trial of the OX40 agonist ivuxolimab. The receptor comes from an adult with an advanced solid tumor such as melanoma, head and neck, liver or kidney cancer. CDR3 sequence reads: CASSPIWGSPEQYF. The CDR3 nucleotides read TGCGCCAGCAGCCCCATATGGGGCAGTCCCGAGCAGTACTTC.